The present TCR beta chain was sequenced within a study of STAT5B mutations in CD4+ large granular lymphocyte leukemia. The survey-level immunoSEQ assay was used. The data were produced by immunoSEQ multiplex PCR, yet TCRdb's version contains in-frame clones alone and is incomplete. The sample has over 20,000 clones, about 76% seen once. For this clone: Its target is not known.

V was cut by 6 bases and J by 11 bases, with 13 bases left in between. This CDR3 region has 11 residues. Germline CDR1 MNHNS, CDR2 SASEGT. General observations from the study: TRBV06-family usage was enriched in top patient clones (8/27) versus controls (2/35). Around 25% of private leukemic clonotypes occurred rarely in other patients' non-leukemic repertoires. Without putative leukemic clones, patient CD4-sorted repertoires remained more clonal than healthy CD4+ repertoires.

The sequence was obtained from a human donor in good health. The rearrangement joins TRBV6-1 to TRBJ1-1; D is unresolved. The sequenced sample was CD4+ T cells from blood buffy coats. CDR3 bases: TGTGCCAGCAGCACCGGGCCCCGGGCTTTCTTT. This translates into CASSTGPRAFF.